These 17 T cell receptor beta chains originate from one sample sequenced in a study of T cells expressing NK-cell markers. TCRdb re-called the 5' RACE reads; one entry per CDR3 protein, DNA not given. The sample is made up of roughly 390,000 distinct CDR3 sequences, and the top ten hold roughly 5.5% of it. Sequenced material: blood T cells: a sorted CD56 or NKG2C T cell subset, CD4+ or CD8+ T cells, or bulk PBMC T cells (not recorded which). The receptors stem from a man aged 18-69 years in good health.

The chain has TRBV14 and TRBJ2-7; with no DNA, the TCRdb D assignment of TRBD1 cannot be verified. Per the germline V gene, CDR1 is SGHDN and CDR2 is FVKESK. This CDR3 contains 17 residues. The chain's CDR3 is CASPHKTQRQSNYEQYF.

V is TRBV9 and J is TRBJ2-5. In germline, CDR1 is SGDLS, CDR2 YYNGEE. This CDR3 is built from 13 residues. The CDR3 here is CASSVVSLGTQYF.

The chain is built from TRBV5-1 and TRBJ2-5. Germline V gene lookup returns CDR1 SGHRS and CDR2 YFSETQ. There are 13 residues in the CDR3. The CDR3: CASRAAYQETQYF.

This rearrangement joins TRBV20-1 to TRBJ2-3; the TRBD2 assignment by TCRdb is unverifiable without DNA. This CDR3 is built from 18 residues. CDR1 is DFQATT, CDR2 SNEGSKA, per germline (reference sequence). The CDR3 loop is CSANKRLLAGGSLSTQYF.

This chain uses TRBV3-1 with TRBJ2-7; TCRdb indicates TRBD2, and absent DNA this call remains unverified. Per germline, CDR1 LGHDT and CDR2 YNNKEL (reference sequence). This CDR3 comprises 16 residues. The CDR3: CASSLSSGGALDEQYF.

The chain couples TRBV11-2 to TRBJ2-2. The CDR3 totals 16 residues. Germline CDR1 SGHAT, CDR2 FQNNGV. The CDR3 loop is CASSLSSLIISGELFF.

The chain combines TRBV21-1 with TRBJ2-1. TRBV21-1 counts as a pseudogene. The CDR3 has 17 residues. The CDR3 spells CASSKHPNPYRDNEQFF.

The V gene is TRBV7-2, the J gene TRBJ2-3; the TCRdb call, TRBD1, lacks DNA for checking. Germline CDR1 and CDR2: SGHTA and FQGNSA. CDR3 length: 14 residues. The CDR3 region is CASSGWTVTDTQYF.

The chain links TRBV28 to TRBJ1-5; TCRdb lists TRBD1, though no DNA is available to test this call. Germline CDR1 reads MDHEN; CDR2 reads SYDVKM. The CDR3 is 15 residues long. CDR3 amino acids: CASSTGTPYDQPQHF.

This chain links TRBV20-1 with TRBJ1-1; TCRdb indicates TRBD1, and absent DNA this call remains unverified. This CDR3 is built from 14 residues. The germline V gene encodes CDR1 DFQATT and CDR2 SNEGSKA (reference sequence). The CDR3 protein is CSARRSGGSTEAFF.

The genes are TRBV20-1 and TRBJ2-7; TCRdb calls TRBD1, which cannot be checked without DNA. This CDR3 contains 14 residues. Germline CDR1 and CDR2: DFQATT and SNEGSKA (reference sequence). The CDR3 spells CSAREAGVGYEQYF.

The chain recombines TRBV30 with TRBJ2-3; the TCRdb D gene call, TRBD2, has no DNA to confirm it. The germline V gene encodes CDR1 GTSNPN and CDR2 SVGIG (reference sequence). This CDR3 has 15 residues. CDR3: CAWSVQGLNTDTQYF.

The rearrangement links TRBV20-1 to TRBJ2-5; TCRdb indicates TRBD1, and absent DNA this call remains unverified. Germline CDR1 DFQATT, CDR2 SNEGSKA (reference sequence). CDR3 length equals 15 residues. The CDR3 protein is CSAKTGSAVQETQYF.

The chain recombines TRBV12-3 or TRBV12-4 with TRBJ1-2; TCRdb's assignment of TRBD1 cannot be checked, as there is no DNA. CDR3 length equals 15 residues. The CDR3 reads CASSLSGEGNYGYTF.

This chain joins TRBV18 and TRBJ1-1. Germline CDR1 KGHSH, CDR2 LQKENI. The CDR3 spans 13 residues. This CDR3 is CASSPDLNTEAFF.

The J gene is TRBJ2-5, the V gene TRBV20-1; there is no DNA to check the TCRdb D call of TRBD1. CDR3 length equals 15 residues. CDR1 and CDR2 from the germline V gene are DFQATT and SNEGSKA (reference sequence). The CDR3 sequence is CSARAGDRVTETQYF.

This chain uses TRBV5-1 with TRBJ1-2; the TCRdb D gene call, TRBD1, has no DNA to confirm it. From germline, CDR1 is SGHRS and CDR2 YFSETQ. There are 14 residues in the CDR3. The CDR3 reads CASSRIEGGYGYTF.